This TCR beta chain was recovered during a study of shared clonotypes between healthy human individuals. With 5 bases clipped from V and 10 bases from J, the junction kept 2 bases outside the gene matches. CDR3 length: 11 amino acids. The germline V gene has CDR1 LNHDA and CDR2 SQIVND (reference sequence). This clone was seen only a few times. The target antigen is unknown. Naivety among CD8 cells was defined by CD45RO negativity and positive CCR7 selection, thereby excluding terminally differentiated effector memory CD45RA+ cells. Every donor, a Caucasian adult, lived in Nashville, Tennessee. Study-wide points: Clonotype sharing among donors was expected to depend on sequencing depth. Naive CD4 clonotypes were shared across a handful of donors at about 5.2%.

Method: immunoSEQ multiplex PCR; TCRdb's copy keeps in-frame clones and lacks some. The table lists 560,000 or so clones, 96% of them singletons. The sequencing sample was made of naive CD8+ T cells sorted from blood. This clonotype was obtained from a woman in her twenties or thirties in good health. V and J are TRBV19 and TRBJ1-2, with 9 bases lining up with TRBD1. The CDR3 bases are TGTGCCAGTAGTGGACAGGGGATCTACACCTTC. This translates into CASSGQGIYTF.